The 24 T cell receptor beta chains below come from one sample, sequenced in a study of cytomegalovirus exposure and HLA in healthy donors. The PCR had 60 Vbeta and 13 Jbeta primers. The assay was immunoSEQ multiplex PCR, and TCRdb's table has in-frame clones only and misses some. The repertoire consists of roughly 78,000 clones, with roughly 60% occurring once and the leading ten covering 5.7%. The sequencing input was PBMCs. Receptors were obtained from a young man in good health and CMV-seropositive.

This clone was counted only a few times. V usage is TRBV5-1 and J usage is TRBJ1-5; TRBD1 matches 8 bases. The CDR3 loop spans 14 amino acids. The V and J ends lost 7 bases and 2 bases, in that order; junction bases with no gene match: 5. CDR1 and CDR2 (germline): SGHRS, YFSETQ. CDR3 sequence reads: CASATGEGNQPQHF. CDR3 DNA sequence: TGCGCCAGCGCGACAGGGGAGGGCAATCAGCCCCAGCATTTT.

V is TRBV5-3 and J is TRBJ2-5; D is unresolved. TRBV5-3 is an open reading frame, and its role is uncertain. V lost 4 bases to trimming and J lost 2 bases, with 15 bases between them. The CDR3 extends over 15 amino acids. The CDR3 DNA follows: TGTGCCAGAAGCAGACCTAGAAATAATCAAGAGACCCAGTACTTC. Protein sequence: CARSRPRNNQETQYF.

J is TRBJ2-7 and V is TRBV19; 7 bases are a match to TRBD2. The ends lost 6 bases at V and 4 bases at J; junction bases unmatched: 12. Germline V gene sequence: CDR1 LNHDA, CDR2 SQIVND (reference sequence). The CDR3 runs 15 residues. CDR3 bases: TGTGCCAGTAGGGACCGACTAGCCTCCCCTTACGAGCAGTACTTC. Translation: CASRDRLASPYEQYF.

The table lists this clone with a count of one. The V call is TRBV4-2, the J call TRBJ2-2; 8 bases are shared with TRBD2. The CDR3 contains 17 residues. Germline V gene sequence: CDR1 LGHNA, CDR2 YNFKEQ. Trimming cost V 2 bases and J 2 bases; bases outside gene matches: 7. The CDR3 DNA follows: TGTGCCAGCAGCCAACCCCCAGCGGGAGTTAACACCGGGGAGCTGTTTTTT. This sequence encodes CASSQPPAGVNTGELFF.

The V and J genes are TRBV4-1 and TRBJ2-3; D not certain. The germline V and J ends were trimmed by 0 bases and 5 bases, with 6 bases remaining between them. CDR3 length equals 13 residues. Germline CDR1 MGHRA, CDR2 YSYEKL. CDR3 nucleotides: TGCGCCAGCAGCCAAGATTCAGGAGATACGCAGTATTTT. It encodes CASSQDSGDTQYF.

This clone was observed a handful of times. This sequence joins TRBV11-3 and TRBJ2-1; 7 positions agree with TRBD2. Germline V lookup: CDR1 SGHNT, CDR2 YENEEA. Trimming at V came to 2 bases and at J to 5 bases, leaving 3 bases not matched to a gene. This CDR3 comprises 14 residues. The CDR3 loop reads CASSLREVNNEQFF. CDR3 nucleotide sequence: TGTGCCAGCAGCTTACGGGAGGTCAACAATGAGCAGTTCTTC.

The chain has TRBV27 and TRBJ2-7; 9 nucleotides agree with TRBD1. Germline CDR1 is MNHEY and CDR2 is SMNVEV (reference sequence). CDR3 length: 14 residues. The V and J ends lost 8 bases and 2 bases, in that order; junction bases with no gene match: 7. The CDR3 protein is CASRQQGAPYEQYF. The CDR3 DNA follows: TGTGCCAGCCGTCAACAGGGGGCTCCCTACGAGCAGTACTTC.

The CDR3 sequence: CASSVASRGQSPLHF. Written as DNA, the CDR3 is TGTGCCAGCAGTGTCGCGTCGCGGGGGCAGTCACCCCTCCACTTT. V usage is TRBV6-1 and J usage is TRBJ1-6, with D maybe TRBD1 (6 bases). The CDR3 is 15 amino acids. Trimming removed 4 bases at V and 10 bases at J, with 17 bases between. The germline gives CDR1 MNHNS, CDR2 SASEGT.

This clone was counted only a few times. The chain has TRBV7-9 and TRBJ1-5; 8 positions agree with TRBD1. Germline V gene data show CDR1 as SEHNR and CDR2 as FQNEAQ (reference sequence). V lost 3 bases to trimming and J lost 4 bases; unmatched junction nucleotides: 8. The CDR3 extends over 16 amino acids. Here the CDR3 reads CASSFSQQGGNQPQHF. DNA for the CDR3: TGTGCCAGCAGCTTCTCCCAACAGGGGGGGAATCAGCCCCAGCATTTT.

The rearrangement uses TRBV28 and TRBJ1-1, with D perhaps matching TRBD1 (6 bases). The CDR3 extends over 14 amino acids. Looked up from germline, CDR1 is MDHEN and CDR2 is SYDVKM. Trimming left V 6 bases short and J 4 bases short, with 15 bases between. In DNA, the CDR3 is TGTGCCAGCAGGCTACAGGGCCGGGGCACTGAAGCTTTCTTT. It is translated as CASRLQGRGTEAFF.

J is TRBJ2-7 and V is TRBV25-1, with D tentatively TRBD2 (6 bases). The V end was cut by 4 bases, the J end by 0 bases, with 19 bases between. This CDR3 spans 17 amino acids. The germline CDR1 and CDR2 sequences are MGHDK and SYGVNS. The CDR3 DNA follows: TGTGCCAGCAGTGTTAGAAGTACGGGAGCCCTCTCCTACGAGCAGTACTTC. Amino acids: CASSVRSTGALSYEQYF.

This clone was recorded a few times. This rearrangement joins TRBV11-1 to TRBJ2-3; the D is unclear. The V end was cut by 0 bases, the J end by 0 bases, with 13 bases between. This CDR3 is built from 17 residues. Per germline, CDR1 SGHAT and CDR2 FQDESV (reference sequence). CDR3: CASSLAEIYSSTDTQYF. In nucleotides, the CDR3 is TGTGCCAGCAGCTTAGCAGAGATATATTCTAGCACAGATACGCAGTATTTT.

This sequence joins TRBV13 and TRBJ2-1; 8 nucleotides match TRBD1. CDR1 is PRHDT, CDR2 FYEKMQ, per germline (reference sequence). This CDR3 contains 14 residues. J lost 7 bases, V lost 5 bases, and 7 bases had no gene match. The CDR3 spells CASSPTGGVNEQFF. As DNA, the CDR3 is TGTGCCAGCAGCCCCACAGGGGGTGTAAATGAGCAGTTCTTC.

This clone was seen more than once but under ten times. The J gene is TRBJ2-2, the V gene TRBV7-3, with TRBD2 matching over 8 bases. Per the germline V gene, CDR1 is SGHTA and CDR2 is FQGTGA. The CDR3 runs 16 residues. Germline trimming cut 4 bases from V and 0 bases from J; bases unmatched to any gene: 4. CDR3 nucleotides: TGTGCCAGCAGCTCCCCGACTAGCGCGAACACCGGGGAGCTGTTTTTT. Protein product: CASSSPTSANTGELFF.

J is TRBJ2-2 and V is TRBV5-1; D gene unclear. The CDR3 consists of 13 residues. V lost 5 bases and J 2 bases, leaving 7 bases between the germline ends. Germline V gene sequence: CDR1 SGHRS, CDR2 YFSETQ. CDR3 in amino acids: CASSIENTGELFF. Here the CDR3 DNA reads TGCGCCAGCAGTATAGAAAACACCGGGGAGCTGTTTTTT.

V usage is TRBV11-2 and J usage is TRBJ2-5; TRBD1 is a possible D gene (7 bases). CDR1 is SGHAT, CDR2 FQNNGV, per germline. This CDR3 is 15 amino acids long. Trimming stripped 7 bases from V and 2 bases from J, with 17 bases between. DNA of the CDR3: TGTGCCAGCACCAGGGGCGCAGGGGGGCAAGAGACCCAGTACTTC. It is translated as CASTRGAGGQETQYF.

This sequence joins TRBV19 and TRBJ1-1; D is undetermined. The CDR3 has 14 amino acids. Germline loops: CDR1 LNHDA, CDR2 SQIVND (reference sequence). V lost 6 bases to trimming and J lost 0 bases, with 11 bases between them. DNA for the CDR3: TGTGCCAGTAGCAAGACAAAAATGAACACTGAAGCTTTCTTT. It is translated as CASSKTKMNTEAFF.

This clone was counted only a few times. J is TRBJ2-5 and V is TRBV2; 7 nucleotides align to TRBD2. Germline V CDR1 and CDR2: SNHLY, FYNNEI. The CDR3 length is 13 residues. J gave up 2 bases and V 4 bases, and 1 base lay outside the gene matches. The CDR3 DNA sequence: TGTGCCAGCAGTGGGGGACTACAAGAGACCCAGTACTTC. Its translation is CASSGGLQETQYF.

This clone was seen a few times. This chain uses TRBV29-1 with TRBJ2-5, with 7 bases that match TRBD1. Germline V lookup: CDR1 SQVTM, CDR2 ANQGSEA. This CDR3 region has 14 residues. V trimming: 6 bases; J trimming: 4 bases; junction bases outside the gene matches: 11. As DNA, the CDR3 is TGCAGCGTCGGAGTACAGGGGTCGGGAGAGACCCAGTACTTC. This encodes CSVGVQGSGETQYF.

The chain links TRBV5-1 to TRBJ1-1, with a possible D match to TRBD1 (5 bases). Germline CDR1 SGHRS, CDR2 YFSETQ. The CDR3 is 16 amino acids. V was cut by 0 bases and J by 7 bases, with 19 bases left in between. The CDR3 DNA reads TGCGCCAGCAGCTTGGTGGCAGCCGGGTGGGGCGGTGAAGCTTTCTTT. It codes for CASSLVAAGWGGEAFF.

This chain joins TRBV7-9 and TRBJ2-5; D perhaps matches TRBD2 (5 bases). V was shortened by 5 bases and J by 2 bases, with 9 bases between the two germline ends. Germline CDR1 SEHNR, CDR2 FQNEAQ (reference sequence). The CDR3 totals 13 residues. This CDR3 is CASSPDLQETQYF. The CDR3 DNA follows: TGTGCCAGCAGCCCGGACTTGCAAGAGACCCAGTACTTC.

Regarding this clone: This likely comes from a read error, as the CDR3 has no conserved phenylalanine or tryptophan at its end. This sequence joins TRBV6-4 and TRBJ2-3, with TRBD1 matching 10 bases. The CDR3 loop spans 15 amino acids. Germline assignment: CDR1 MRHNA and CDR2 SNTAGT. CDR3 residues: CASSDSTGGADTQYY. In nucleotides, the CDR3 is TGTGCCAGCAGTGACTCGACAGGGGGCGCAGATACCCAGTATTAT.

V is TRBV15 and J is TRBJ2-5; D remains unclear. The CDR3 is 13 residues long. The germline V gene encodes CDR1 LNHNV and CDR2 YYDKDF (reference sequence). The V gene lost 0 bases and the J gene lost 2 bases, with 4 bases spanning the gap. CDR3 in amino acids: CATSRDPQETQYF. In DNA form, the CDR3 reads TGTGCCACCAGCAGAGATCCTCAAGAGACCCAGTACTTC.

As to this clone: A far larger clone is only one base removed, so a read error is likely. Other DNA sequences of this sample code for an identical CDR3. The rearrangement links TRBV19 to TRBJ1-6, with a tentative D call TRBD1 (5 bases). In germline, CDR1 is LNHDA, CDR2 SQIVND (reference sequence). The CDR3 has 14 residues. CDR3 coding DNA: TGTGCCAGTAGTGAACAGGTTATGAATTCCCCCCTCCACTTT. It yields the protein CASSEQVMNSPLHF.